Listed below are T cell receptor beta chains from one sample, sequenced in a study of blood T cell repertoires in COVID-19. Using immunoSEQ multiplex PCR, the repertoire was profiled, and TCRdb retains in-frame clones only, with some absent. The data show 120,000 or so clones, with around 80% seen just once and about 15% held by the top ten. The sequenced sample consisted of peripheral blood. The receptors stem from a man younger than 45 with COVID-19, enrolled during active disease. Both conserved end residues are part of each CDR3. D genes are given only for firm matches. A clone size is listed for some rows: how often the clone was seen (once, few, many), or a class if it is expanded.

>TRBD2|TRBJ2-3|TRBV11-2|-
CASTTGGGGRVTDTQYF
TGTGCCAGCACAACAGGCGGCGGCGGGAGGGTCACAGATACGCAGTATTTT
>-|TRBJ1-1|TRBV24-1|-
CAATGTEAFF
TGTGCCGCCACGGGCACTGAAGCTTTCTTT
>-|TRBJ1-1|TRBV30|-
CAWSVWEGGAFF
TGTGCCTGGAGTGTATGGGAGGGTGGGGCTTTCTTT
>-|TRBJ1-2|TRBV5-6|-
CASSLRSGSYGYTF
TGTGCCAGCAGCTTGAGGTCAGGGTCCTATGGCTACACCTTC
>TRBD1|TRBJ1-3|TRBV11-3|-
CASSPRGASGNTIYF
TGTGCCAGCAGCCCCAGGGGGGCCTCTGGAAACACCATATATTTT
>TRBD1|TRBJ2-3|TRBV28|-
CASSHAGTGPDTQYF
TGTGCCAGCAGTCATGCCGGGACAGGGCCAGATACGCAGTATTTT
>-|TRBJ1-6|TRBV6-2/TRBV6-3|-
CASSYSIWSSYNSPLHF
TGTGCCAGCAGTTACTCGATCTGGAGCTCCTATAATTCACCCCTCCACTTT
>-|TRBJ2-1|TRBV7-9|-
CASSSSTSSYNEQFF
TGTGCCAGCAGCTCTTCAACATCCTCCTACAATGAGCAGTTCTTC
>-|TRBJ1-2|TRBV7-9|once
CASSDKRISGSYGYTF
TGTGCCAGCAGTGATAAACGGATTTCAGGGTCCTATGGCTACACCTTC
>-|TRBJ1-1|TRBV11-3|-
CASQGRRGTEAFF
TGTGCCAGCCAGGGGCGTCGTGGCACTGAAGCTTTCTTT
>TRBD1|TRBJ2-3|TRBV30|-
CAWNRRQGYTDTQYF
TGTGCCTGGAATAGGAGACAGGGATACACAGATACGCAGTATTTT
>TRBD1|TRBJ1-5|TRBV19|once
CASSTGGGRDQPQHF
TGTGCCAGTAGCACAGGGGGCGGAAGGGATCAGCCCCAGCATTTT
>-|TRBJ1-5|TRBV12-5|-
CASGLVLGRDNQPQHF
TGTGCTAGTGGTTTGGTACTAGGGAGGGATAATCAGCCCCAGCATTTT
>-|TRBJ2-5|TRBV19|few
CASSIGGSETQYF
TGTGCCAGTAGTATAGGCGGGTCCGAGACCCAGTACTTC
>-|TRBJ1-1|TRBV9|-
CASSVLTDMNTEAFF
TGTGCCAGCAGCGTCTTAACCGACATGAACACTGAAGCTTTCTTT
>-|TRBJ1-5|TRBV4-1|-
CASSQGSSENQPQHF
TGCGCCAGCAGCCAAGGGTCGTCAGAAAATCAGCCCCAGCATTTT
>-|TRBJ1-2|TRBV28|once
CASSFSVGYTF
TGTGCCAGCAGTTTCAGTGTCGGCTACACCTTC
>-|TRBJ2-5|TRBV4-2|-
CASSLVQAGETQYF
TGTGCCAGCAGCCTAGTTCAGGCAGGAGAGACCCAGTACTTC
>-|TRBJ1-5|TRBV4-1|few
CASSQEMGGPGSNQPQHF
TGCGCCAGCAGCCAAGAAATGGGGGGGCCTGGTAGCAATCAGCCCCAGCATTTT
>-|TRBJ2-1|TRBV5-1|-
CASSFQGSDEQFF
TGCGCCAGCAGTTTTCAGGGGTCGGATGAGCAGTTCTTC
>-|TRBJ1-1|TRBV28|-
CASSFRVIRTEAFF
TGTGCCAGCAGTTTCCGGGTAATACGCACTGAAGCTTTCTTT
>TRBD2|TRBJ2-5|TRBV7-3|-
CASSLRAERGTQYF
TGTGCCAGCAGCTTAAGGGCGGAGCGGGGGACCCAGTACTTC
>-|TRBJ1-5|TRBV25-1|few
CASSEPGSTSQPQHF
TGTGCCAGCAGTGAACCGGGGAGCACTTCTCAGCCCCAGCATTTT
>-|TRBJ1-2|TRBV3-1/TRBV3-2|-
CASSQADYGYTF
TGTGCCAGCAGCCAAGCGGACTATGGCTACACCTTC
>-|TRBJ2-7|TRBV28|-
CASSSTGPVSYEQYF
TGTGCCAGCAGTTCGACAGGACCGGTCTCCTACGAGCAGTACTTC
>TRBD2|TRBJ2-5|TRBV29-1|-
CSAVLAGGQETQYF
TGCAGCGCCGTACTAGCGGGGGGGCAAGAGACCCAGTACTTC
>TRBD2|TRBJ2-5|TRBV4-1|few
CASSQDLAGETQYF
TGCGCCAGCAGCCAAGATTTAGCGGGAGAGACCCAGTACTTC
>TRBD2|TRBJ2-1|TRBV7-9|-
CASSLAGGSWSNEQFF
TGTGCCAGCAGCTTAGCGGGGGGGTCGTGGAGCAATGAGCAGTTCTTC
>TRBD1|TRBJ2-2|TRBV5-6|-
CASSFSTGYGELFF
TGTGCCAGCAGCTTTTCGACAGGGTATGGGGAGCTGTTTTTT
>TRBD1|TRBJ1-2|TRBV25-1|-
CASSEYTTGDNYGYTF
TGTGCCAGCAGTGAATATACTACAGGGGACAACTATGGCTACACCTTC
>TRBD2|TRBJ2-1|TRBV4-2|-
CASSLGASGSSEQFF
TGTGCCAGCAGCCTAGGCGCTAGCGGGAGTAGTGAGCAGTTCTTC
>-|TRBJ2-7|TRBV2|-
CASTGRSYEQYF
TGTGCCAGCACCGGCAGGTCCTACGAGCAGTACTTC